This T cell receptor beta chain was recovered during a study of blood T cell repertoires in COVID-19. As for the study in general: Researchers got acute and convalescent COVID-19 samples from the United States, Italy and Spain. PBMCs, B-cell-depleted T cells, or T cells were the source of the cDNA or gDNA that made up the material.

Authors' methods: Amplification of reference gene primers provided the estimated nucleated cell counts. Produced via immunoSEQ multiplex PCR; TCRdb's table is partial and in-frame only. The V and J calls and clone size were taken over from that table, and D and trimming were inferred from the DNA. Found here are 150,000 to 180,000 clones, roughly nine tenths of them singletons; the top ten hold under 0.6%. The V gene end was trimmed by 2 bases and the J gene end by 10 bases; junction bases not matched to a gene: 11. Germline CDR1 reads ENHRY; CDR2 reads SYGVKD. This CDR3 spans 16 amino acids. Sequenced material: peripheral blood. This receptor was taken from a man aged 50 to 59 with acute or convalescent COVID-19. The chain carries TRBV10-3 and TRBJ2-1; 10 nucleotides line up with TRBD2. The CDR3 is CAISEPPSGGPREQFF. In DNA form, the CDR3 reads TGTGCCATCAGTGAGCCCCCTAGCGGGGGCCCTAGGGAGCAGTTCTTC.